This T cell receptor (beta chain) was sequenced for a study of identical twins. TCRdb re-analysed the 5' RACE reads in MiXCR, keeping a single row per CDR3 protein. This sample has over 250,000 distinct CDR3 sequences, with roughly 9% found just once. This clonotype came up many times. Germline V gene data show CDR1 as SGHAT and CDR2 as FQNNGV. V lost 5 bases and J lost 4; bases outside the gene matches: 10. This CDR3 has 17 amino acids. These same records also appear under a second study, on yellow fever vaccine responses in identical twins. That report notes: Reportedly, twins showed a vaccine T cell response that looked partly convergent and partly personalized.

Sequencing input: CD8+ T cells sorted from blood. The sequence came from a woman aged 18-29 years in good health. The chain links TRBV11-2 to TRBJ2-1; 11 nucleotides align to TRBD2. CDR3 loop: CASSHTSGSLKYNEQFF. The CDR3 nucleotides read TGTGCCAGCAGCCATACTAGCGGGAGTCTCAAATACAATGAGCAGTTCTTC.